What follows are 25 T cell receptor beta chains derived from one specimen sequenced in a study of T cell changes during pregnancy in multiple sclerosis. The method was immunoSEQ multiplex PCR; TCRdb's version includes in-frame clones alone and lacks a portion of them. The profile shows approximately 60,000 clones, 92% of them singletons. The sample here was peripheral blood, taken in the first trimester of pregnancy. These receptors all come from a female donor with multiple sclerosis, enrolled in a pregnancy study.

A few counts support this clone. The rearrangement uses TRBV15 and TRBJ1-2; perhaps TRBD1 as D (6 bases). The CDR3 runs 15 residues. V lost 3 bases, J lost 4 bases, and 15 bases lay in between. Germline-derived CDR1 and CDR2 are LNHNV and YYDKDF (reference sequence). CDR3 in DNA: TGTGCCACCAGCAGTGAAGGACAGCGATCCTATGGCTACACCTTC. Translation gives CATSSEGQRSYGYTF.

CDR3 DNA sequence: TGTGCCAGCAGCTTAGCCGTCAATGAGCAGTTCTTC. It is translated as CASSLAVNEQFF. The genes are TRBV7-9 and TRBJ2-1; D remains ambiguous. The germline gives CDR1 SEHNR, CDR2 FQNEAQ (reference sequence). CDR3 length equals 12 residues. V shed 0 bases and J shed 6 bases, with 3 bases lying between them.

The CDR3 region has the DNA TGTGCCAGCAGCTTAGTGAGCAGGGGGCTCACGCGAGGGGCCAACGTCCTGACTTTC. It codes for CASSLVSRGLTRGANVLTF. The chain combines TRBV7-9 with TRBJ2-6; 8 bases are a match to TRBD1. There are 19 residues in the CDR3. V shed 1 base, J shed 4 bases, and the junction held 12 bases outside the gene matches. The germline CDR1 and CDR2 sequences are SEHNR and FQNEAQ (reference sequence).

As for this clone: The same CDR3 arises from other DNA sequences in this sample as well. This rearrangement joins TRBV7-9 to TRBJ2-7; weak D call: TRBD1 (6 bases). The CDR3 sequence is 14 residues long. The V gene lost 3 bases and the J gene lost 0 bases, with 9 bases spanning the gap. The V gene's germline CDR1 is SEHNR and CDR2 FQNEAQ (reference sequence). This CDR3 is CASSFGQPSYEQYF. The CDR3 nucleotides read TGTGCCAGCAGCTTTGGACAGCCCTCCTACGAGCAGTACTTC.

The CDR3, as DNA: TGTGCCAGCAGCTTATTGGGGGCGCTGGATGAAGCTTTCTTT. It translates to CASSLLGALDEAFF. The chain couples TRBV7-3 to TRBJ1-1; tentative D call: TRBD1 (6 bases). V was cut by 2 bases and J by 7 bases, with 14 bases left in between. Germline V gene data show CDR1 as SGHTA and CDR2 as FQGTGA. CDR3 length equals 14 residues.

The DNA for the CDR3 is TGTGCCAGCAGCCCAAAACAGGGGCACGAGACCCAGTACTTC. Translating gives CASSPKQGHETQYF. The V gene is TRBV5-4, the J gene TRBJ2-5; 7 positions match TRBD1. V trimming: 4 bases; J trimming: 5 bases; junction bases outside the gene matches: 8. Germline V gene lookup returns CDR1 SGHNT and CDR2 YYREEE (reference sequence). This CDR3 spans 14 amino acids.

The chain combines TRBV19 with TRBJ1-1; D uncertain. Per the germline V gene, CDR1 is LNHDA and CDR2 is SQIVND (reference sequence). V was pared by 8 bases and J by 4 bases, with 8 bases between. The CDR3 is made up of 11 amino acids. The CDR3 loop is CASGFFTEAFF. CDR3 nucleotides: TGTGCCAGTGGCTTTTTCACTGAAGCTTTCTTT.

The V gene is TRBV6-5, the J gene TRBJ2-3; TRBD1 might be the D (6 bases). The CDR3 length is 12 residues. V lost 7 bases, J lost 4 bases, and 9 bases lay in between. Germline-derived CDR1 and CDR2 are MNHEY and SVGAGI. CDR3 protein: CASIKGADTQYF. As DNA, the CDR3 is TGTGCCAGCATCAAGGGGGCAGATACGCAGTATTTT.

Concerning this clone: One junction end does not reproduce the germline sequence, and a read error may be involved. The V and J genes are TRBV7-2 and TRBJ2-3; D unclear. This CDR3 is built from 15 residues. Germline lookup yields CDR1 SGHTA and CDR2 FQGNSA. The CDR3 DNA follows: TGTGCCAGCAACTTACAGTGGCAGATCACAGATACGCAGTATTTT. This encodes CASNLQWQITDTQYF. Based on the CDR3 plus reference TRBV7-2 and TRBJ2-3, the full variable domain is GAGVSQSPSNKVTEKGKDVELRCDPISGHTALYWYRQSLGQGLEFLIYFQGNSAPDKSGLPSDRFSAERTGGSVSTLTIQRTQQEDSAVYLCASNLQWQITDTQYFGPGTRLTVL.

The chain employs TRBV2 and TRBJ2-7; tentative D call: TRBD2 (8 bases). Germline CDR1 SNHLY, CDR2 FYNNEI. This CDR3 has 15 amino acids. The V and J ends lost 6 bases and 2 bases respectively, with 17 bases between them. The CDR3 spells CASRTGGTETYEQYF. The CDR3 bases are TGTGCCAGCAGGACGGGGGGGACAGAGACCTACGAGCAGTACTTC.

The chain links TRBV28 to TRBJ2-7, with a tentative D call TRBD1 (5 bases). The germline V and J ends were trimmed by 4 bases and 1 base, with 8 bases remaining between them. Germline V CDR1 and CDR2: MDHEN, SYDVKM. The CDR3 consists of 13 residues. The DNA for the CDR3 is TGTGCCAGCAGTTCCGACAGTTCCTACGAGCAGTACTTC. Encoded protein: CASSSDSSYEQYF.

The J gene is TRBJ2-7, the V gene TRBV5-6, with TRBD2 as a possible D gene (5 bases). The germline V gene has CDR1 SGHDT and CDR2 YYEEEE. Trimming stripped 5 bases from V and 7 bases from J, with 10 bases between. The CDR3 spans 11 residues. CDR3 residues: CASRGSGEQYF. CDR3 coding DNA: TGTGCCAGCAGGGGCTCGGGAGAGCAGTACTTC.

CDR3 in amino acids: CASSPQGTYGLAEETQYF. The CDR3 region has the DNA TGTGCCAGCAGCCCCCAAGGGACTTATGGACTAGCGGAAGAGACCCAGTACTTC. The chain combines TRBV9 with TRBJ2-5; 10 bases map to TRBD2. The germline V gene encodes CDR1 SGDLS and CDR2 YYNGEE. The CDR3 totals 18 residues. The V segment lost 4 bases and the J segment 3 bases; nucleotides outside the gene matches: 15.

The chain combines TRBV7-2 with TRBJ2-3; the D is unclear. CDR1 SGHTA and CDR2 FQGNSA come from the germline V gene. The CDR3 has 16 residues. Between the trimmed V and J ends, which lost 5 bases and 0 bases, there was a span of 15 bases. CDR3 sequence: CASSPQTRISTDTQYF. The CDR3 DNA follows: TGTGCCAGCAGCCCCCAGACCAGGATAAGCACAGATACGCAGTATTTT.

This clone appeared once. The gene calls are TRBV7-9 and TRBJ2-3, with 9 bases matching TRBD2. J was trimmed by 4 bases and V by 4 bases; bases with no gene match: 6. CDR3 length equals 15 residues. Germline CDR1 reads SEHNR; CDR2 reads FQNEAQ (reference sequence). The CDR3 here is CASSSLAGYADTQYF. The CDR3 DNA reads TGTGCCAGCAGCTCACTAGCGGGTTACGCAGATACGCAGTATTTT.

The CDR3 sequence: CASSFILAGVYWDTQYF. In DNA form, the CDR3 reads TGTGCCAGCAGTTTTATCCTAGCGGGAGTCTATTGGGATACGCAGTATTTT. The chain couples TRBV28 to TRBJ2-3; 10 nucleotides match TRBD2. Germline-derived CDR1 and CDR2 are MDHEN and SYDVKM. The V gene end was trimmed by 3 bases and the J gene end by 6 bases; junction bases not matched to a gene: 12. The CDR3 spans 17 residues.

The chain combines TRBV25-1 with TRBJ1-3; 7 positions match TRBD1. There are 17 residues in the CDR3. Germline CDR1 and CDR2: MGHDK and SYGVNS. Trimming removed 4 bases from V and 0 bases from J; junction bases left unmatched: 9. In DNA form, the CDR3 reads TGTGCCAGCAGTGGCACCGGGACAGTCTACTCTGGAAACACCATATATTTT. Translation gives CASSGTGTVYSGNTIYF.

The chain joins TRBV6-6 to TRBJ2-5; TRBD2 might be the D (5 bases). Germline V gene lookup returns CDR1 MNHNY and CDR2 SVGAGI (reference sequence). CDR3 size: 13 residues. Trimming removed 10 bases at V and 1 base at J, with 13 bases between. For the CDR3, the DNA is TGTGCCACCGAGGGAGCGGTCCAAGAGACCCAGTACTTC. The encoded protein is CATEGAVQETQYF.

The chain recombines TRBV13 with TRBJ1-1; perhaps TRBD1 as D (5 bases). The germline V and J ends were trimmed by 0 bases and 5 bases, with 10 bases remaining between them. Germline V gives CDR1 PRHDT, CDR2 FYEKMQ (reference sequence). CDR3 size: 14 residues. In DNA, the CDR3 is TGTGCCAGCAGCTTAGGGGGCCGGGGGACTGAAGCTTTCTTT. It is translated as CASSLGGRGTEAFF.

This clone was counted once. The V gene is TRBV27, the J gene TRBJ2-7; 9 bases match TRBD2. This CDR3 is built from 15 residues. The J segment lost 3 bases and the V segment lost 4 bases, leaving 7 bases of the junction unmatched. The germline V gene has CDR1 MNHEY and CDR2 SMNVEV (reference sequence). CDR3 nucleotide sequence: TGTGCCAGCAGTTGGTCCGGAGCGGGGGGCTACGAGCAGTACTTC. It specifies CASSWSGAGGYEQYF.

The CDR3 loop reads CAWTRTGGLVTEAFF. As DNA, the CDR3 is TGTGCCTGGACCCGAACCGGGGGGCTGGTCACTGAAGCTTTCTTT. The J gene is TRBJ1-1, the V gene TRBV30, with a weak D call TRBD1 (6 bases). Germline CDR1 and CDR2: GTSNPN and SVGIG (reference sequence). This CDR3 has 15 amino acids. V lost 4 bases and J lost 4, with 19 bases in between.

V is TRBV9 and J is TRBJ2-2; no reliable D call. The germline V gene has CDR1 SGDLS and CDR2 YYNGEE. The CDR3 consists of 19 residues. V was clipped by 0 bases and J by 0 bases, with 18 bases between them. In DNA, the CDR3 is TGTGCCAGCAGCGTAGGTTATTCTGTGCGGCCTCCGAACACCGGGGAGCTGTTTTTT. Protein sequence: CASSVGYSVRPPNTGELFF. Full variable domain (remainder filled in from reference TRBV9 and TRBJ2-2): DSGVTQTPKHLITATGQRVTLRCSPRSGDLSVYWYQQSLDQGLQFLIQYYNGEERAKGNILERFSAQQFPDLHSELNLSSLELGDSALYFCASSVGYSVRPPNTGELFFGEGSRLTVL.

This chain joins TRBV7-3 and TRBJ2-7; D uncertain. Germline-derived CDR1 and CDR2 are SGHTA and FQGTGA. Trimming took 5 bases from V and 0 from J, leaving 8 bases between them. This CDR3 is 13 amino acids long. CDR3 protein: CASSPTGSYEQYF. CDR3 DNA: TGTGCCAGCAGCCCCACCGGCTCCTACGAGCAGTACTTC.

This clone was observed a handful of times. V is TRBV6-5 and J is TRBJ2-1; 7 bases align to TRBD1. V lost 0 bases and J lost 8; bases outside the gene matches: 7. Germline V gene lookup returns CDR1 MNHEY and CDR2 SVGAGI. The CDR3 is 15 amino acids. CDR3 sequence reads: CASSYSVGGGYEQFF. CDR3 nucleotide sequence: TGTGCCAGCAGTTACTCGGTAGGGGGCGGGTATGAGCAGTTCTTC.

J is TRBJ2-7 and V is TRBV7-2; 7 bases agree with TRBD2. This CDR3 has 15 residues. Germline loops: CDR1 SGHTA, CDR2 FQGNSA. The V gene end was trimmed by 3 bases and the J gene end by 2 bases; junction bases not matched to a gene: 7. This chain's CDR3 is CASSFRIAGAYEQYF. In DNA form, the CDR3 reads TGTGCCAGCAGCTTTCGGATCGCGGGGGCCTACGAGCAGTACTTC.